This T cell receptor (beta chain) was documented in a study of blood T cell repertoires in COVID-19. The CDR3 has 14 residues. CDR1 MDHEN and CDR2 SYDVKM come from the germline V gene. V lost 8 bases, J lost 6 bases, and 19 bases lay in between. Generated by immunoSEQ multiplex PCR, the TCRdb table keeps only in-frame clones and is missing some. The table records approximately 240,000 clones, over 80% of them present only once. The sample comprised peripheral blood. This clonotype originated in a human donor in a cohort sampled during active COVID-19. V and J are TRBV28 and TRBJ1-2; D gene unclear. The CDR3 reads CASGLETTRHGYTF. The DNA for the CDR3 is TGTGCCAGCGGGCTGGAAACAACCCGACATGGCTACACCTTC.